Here is one T cell receptor beta chain with its context. These data originate in a study of blood T cell repertoires in COVID-19. Turning to the study itself: COVID-19 samples from acute and convalescent phases originated in the United States, Italy and Spain.

In the original analysis: Reference gene primer amplification gave estimated nucleated cell counts. TCRdb's table, derived via immunoSEQ multiplex PCR, lists solely in-frame clones and lacks some. V and J calls and clone size follow that table, whereas D and trimming were derived from the DNA. The top ten clones hold over 35% of a sample with approximately 40,000 clones, around 85% of them seen once. What was sequenced was peripheral blood. The sequence was collected from a man aged 55 to 70 with active or convalescent COVID-19.

CDR3 bases: TGCGCCAGCAGCTCTACAGGGGGAAGCGTCAAAGAGACCCAGTACTTC. This gives the protein CASSSTGGSVKETQYF. The chain joins TRBV5-1 to TRBJ2-5, with TRBD1 matching 8 bases. The CDR3 extends over 16 amino acids. The germline V gene encodes CDR1 SGHRS and CDR2 YFSETQ. Trimming removed 3 bases from V and 3 bases from J; junction bases left unmatched: 10.